The 26 T cell receptor beta chains below were found in one sample sequenced in a study of Ad26.COV2.S vaccination and SARS-CoV-2 variants. Stated treatment: over 15 received Ad26.COV2.S at low or high dose, single or two shots; about 5 received placebo; per-sample allocation not given. Day 63 after the first vaccine or placebo injection was the time point for sampling. Clones were sequenced by immunoSEQ multiplex PCR, and TCRdb holds only the in-frame ones, with some missing. The sample lists some 480,000 clones, 87% occurring once. The material was peripheral blood, obtained in a trial of Ad26.COV2.S vaccine versus placebo. The receptors originated from a person between 18 and 65 years old who received the Ad26.COV2.S COVID-19 vaccine or a placebo.

CDR3 in amino acids: CATSRDRGQMNTEAFF. CDR3 in DNA: TGTGCCACCAGCAGAGATCGGGGGCAGATGAACACTGAAGCTTTCTTT. The chain has TRBV15 and TRBJ1-1, with D tentatively TRBD1 (6 bases). The CDR3 length is 16 residues. CDR1 is LNHNV and CDR2 is YYDKDF in the germline V gene (reference sequence). The V end lost 0 bases, the J end lost 0 bases, and 11 bases lay between the germline ends.

Ten or more counts support this clone. V and J are TRBV2 and TRBJ2-7, with 9 nucleotides matching TRBD2. This CDR3 is built from 14 residues. From germline, CDR1 is SNHLY and CDR2 FYNNEI. V trimming: 6 bases; J trimming: 4 bases; junction bases outside the gene matches: 7. CDR3 sequence (DNA): TGTGCCAGCAGGGAGGCGGGAGGGTGGTACGAGCAGTACTTC. Translating it yields CASREAGGWYEQYF.

This clone was found a few times. The J gene is TRBJ1-2, the V gene TRBV7-2; 7 bases agree with TRBD1. CDR1 is SGHTA, CDR2 FQGNSA, per germline. There are 15 residues in the CDR3. Germline trimming cut 5 bases from V and 8 bases from J; bases unmatched to any gene: 14. The CDR3, as DNA: TGTGCCAGCAGCCCGTCGACAGGGCCCGCCGGGGGCTACACCTTC. This sequence encodes CASSPSTGPAGGYTF.

This clone was seen a single time. The chain couples TRBV5-1 to TRBJ2-1; tentatively, D is TRBD2 (5 bases). Trimming shortened V by 4 bases and J by 10 bases, and 21 bases separated the two germline ends. This CDR3 is 15 amino acids long. CDR1 SGHRS and CDR2 YFSETQ come from the germline V gene. The CDR3 DNA reads as TGCGCCAGCAGCGAGGGCCAAGGGCGGGCCCGGGAGCAGTTCTTC. Amino acid sequence: CASSEGQGRAREQFF.

The chain couples TRBV12-3 or TRBV12-4 to TRBJ1-1; D is uncertain. Trimming shortened V by 3 bases and J by 4 bases, and 6 bases separated the two germline ends. CDR3 size: 12 residues. The CDR3 nucleotides read TGTGCCAGCAGTTTTAGGAGCACTGAAGCTTTCTTT. It is translated as CASSFRSTEAFF.

V gene TRBV19 combines with J gene TRBJ2-1; TRBD2 matches at 14 bases. The ends lost 6 bases at V and 8 bases at J; junction bases unmatched: 18. This CDR3 is built from 19 residues. Per the germline V gene, CDR1 is LNHDA and CDR2 is SQIVND (reference sequence). The CDR3 DNA sequence: TGTGCCAGTAGCGAATTCGGGACTAGCGGGAGTTGGAAGGTGGATGAGCAGTTCTTC. It yields the protein CASSEFGTSGSWKVDEQFF.

The table lists this clone with a few counts. The chain combines TRBV9 with TRBJ2-3, with D perhaps matching TRBD1 or TRBD2 (5 bases each). Per the germline V gene, CDR1 is SGDLS and CDR2 is YYNGEE. Trimming left V 4 bases short and J 1 base short, with 13 bases between. The CDR3 spans 15 residues. The CDR3 bases are TGTGCCAGCAGCACAGGTACACTAGGCACAGATACGCAGTATTTT. Protein sequence: CASSTGTLGTDTQYF.

The chain is built from TRBV10-3 and TRBJ2-1, with 9 bases identical to TRBD1. V lost 2 bases to trimming and J lost 9 bases; unmatched junction nucleotides: 5. The CDR3 length is 14 residues. Per the germline V gene, CDR1 is ENHRY and CDR2 is SYGVKD. The CDR3 protein is CAISESTGQGEQFF. The DNA of the CDR3 is TGTGCCATCAGTGAGAGCACGGGACAGGGTGAGCAGTTCTTC.

V gene TRBV5-5 combines with J gene TRBJ2-1; tentatively, D is TRBD1 (5 bases). Per germline, CDR1 SGHKS and CDR2 YYEKEE (reference sequence). The V and J ends lost 0 bases and 0 bases respectively, with 7 bases between them. The CDR3 length is 15 residues. CDR3 amino acids: CASSLVDTSYNEQFF. The CDR3 nucleotides read TGTGCCAGCAGCTTGGTGGACACCTCCTACAATGAGCAGTTCTTC.

The CDR3 region is CASSLVGSRGGETQYF. The DNA for the CDR3 is TGTGCCAGCAGCTTAGTAGGGTCCAGGGGAGGAGAGACCCAGTACTTC. The chain combines TRBV7-2 with TRBJ2-5; D is possibly TRBD1 or TRBD2 (6 bases each). Germline loops: CDR1 SGHTA, CDR2 FQGNSA. This CDR3 region has 16 residues. Trimming left V 1 base short and J 4 bases short, with 16 bases between.

The chain combines TRBV23-1 with TRBJ2-7, with 7 bases identical to TRBD1. TRBV23-1 is an ORF, with its function uncertain. Trimming cost V 10 bases and J 3 bases; bases outside gene matches: 9. The CDR3 spans 13 residues. In nucleotides, the CDR3 is TGCGCCAACCCGGACAGGACAGGCTACGAGCAGTACTTC. It yields the protein CANPDRTGYEQYF.

The chain recombines TRBV9 with TRBJ1-3; the D is unclear. The CDR3 is 16 residues long. The germline gives CDR1 SGDLS, CDR2 YYNGEE. V lost 1 base to trimming and J lost 0 bases, with 11 bases between them. The DNA of the CDR3 is TGTGCCAGCAGCGTAACGCTTCGGGCCTCTGGAAACACCATATATTTT. Residues: CASSVTLRASGNTIYF.

J is TRBJ1-2 and V is TRBV30; D possibly corresponds to TRBD1 (6 bases). Germline CDR1 GTSNPN, CDR2 SVGIG (reference sequence). V shed 8 bases and J shed 8 bases, with 21 bases lying between them. This CDR3 has 13 amino acids. CDR3 sequence reads: CAGPTGRSGGYTF. CDR3 DNA sequence: TGTGCCGGACCCACAGGGAGGTCAGGGGGCTACACCTTC.

The genes are TRBV28 and TRBJ2-7; TRBD2 is a possible D gene (5 bases). Deletions cut 5 bases from V and 3 bases from J, with 17 bases between. The CDR3 is made up of 15 amino acids. In germline, CDR1 is MDHEN, CDR2 SYDVKM. CDR3 sequence reads: CASSETGLNHYEQYF. The CDR3 DNA reads as TGTGCCAGCAGTGAAACCGGACTGAATCACTACGAGCAGTACTTC. The full variable domain, in which reference TRBV28 and TRBJ2-7 provide the parts outside the CDR3, is DVKVTQSSRYLVKRTGEKVFLECVQDMDHENMFWYRQDPGLGLRLIYFSYDVKMKEKGDIPEGYSVSREKKERFSLILESASTNQTSMYLCASSETGLNHYEQYFGPGTRLTVT.

The gene calls are TRBV19 and TRBJ2-7, with 11 bases matching TRBD1. Germline V gene lookup returns CDR1 LNHDA and CDR2 SQIVND (reference sequence). The CDR3 runs to 15 residues. V was clipped by 5 bases and J by 3 bases; unmatched bases: 6. This CDR3 is CASSPRTGGGYEQYF. The CDR3 coding sequence is TGTGCCAGTAGTCCCCGGACAGGGGGCGGCTACGAGCAGTACTTC.

The chain recombines TRBV10-3 with TRBJ2-2, with D possibly being TRBD1 or TRBD2 (5 bases each). V was trimmed by 4 bases and J by 2 bases, leaving 8 bases between them. CDR1 is ENHRY and CDR2 is SYGVKD in the germline V gene. There are 14 residues in the CDR3. The CDR3 spells CAISGGSNTGELFF. Here the CDR3 DNA reads TGTGCCATCAGTGGGGGGTCCAACACCGGGGAGCTGTTTTTT.

V gene TRBV6-5 combines with J gene TRBJ1-1, with D possibly TRBD1 on 5 matching bases. The CDR3 totals 14 residues. Germline values: CDR1 MNHEY, CDR2 SVGAGI. V dropped 6 bases and J dropped 8 bases, with 19 bases sitting between them. CDR3 residues: CASSRSGAPTEAFF. The DNA for the CDR3 is TGTGCCAGCAGCCGCTCCGGGGCGCCTACCGAAGCTTTCTTT.

The V gene is TRBV3-1 (or the pseudogene TRBV3-2), the J gene TRBJ2-1; the D gene is possibly TRBD2 (5 bases). The length of the CDR3 is 15 residues. Germline values: CDR1 LGHDT, CDR2 YNNKEL (reference sequence). The ends were cut back, 3 bases at V and 3 bases at J, with 12 bases in the middle. In DNA form, the CDR3 reads TGTGCCAGCAGCCATGAGGGTCTCGGCTACAATGAGCAGTTCTTC. Its translation is CASSHEGLGYNEQFF.

This chain connects TRBV2 to TRBJ2-1; D remains unclear. CDR1 is SNHLY and CDR2 is FYNNEI in the germline V gene. Trimming took off 0 bases at V and 8 bases at J, with 11 bases between the two ends. The CDR3 loop spans 14 amino acids. The CDR3 sequence is CASSEAPLGYEQFF. The CDR3 nucleotides read TGTGCCAGCAGTGAAGCGCCGCTTGGCTATGAGCAGTTCTTC.

The V call is TRBV5-4, the J call TRBJ2-3; no clear D gene. V dropped 0 bases and J dropped 1 base, with 18 bases sitting between them. CDR3 size: 18 residues. CDR1 SGHNT and CDR2 YYREEE come from the germline V gene (reference sequence). DNA for the CDR3: TGTGCCAGCAGCTTGGGTCGCGTACCGGGCCGGGGCACAGATACGCAGTATTTT. Translated, it gives CASSLGRVPGRGTDTQYF.

The chain's CDR3 is CASGRLAGSYEQYF. The CDR3 DNA follows: TGTGCCAGCGGACGACTAGCGGGGTCCTACGAGCAGTACTTC. The V call is TRBV5-5, the J call TRBJ2-7; 11 nucleotides line up with TRBD2. This CDR3 contains 14 residues. Trimming cost V 7 bases and J 1 base; bases outside gene matches: 4. Germline V gene data show CDR1 as SGHKS and CDR2 as YYEKEE (reference sequence).

The chain recombines TRBV18 with TRBJ1-1, with 9 nucleotides matching TRBD1. The CDR3 consists of 13 residues. J gave up 11 bases and V 2 bases, and 6 bases lay outside the gene matches. Per germline, CDR1 KGHSH and CDR2 LQKENI. DNA for the CDR3: TGTGCCAGCTCACCAGGGACAGGGTGGATGGCTTTCTTT. Translating gives CASSPGTGWMAFF.

This sequence joins TRBV11-2 and TRBJ2-2; 10 positions match TRBD2. This CDR3 is built from 18 residues. J lost 12 bases, V lost 5 bases, and 21 bases had no gene match. From germline, CDR1 is SGHAT and CDR2 FQNNGV. The CDR3 is CASSNPPFGAGGRPKLFF. Written as DNA, the CDR3 is TGTGCCAGCAGCAACCCCCCTTTCGGAGCGGGAGGGCGGCCGAAGCTGTTTTTT.

The chain employs TRBV7-2 and TRBJ2-5; TRBD2 aligns across 8 bases. Germline CDR1 and CDR2: SGHTA and FQGNSA. V was pared by 7 bases and J by 5 bases, with 6 bases of the junction left unmatched. This CDR3 comprises 13 residues. CDR3 loop: CASNNGRAETQYF. The CDR3 nucleotides read TGTGCCAGCAACAACGGGAGGGCGGAGACCCAGTACTTC. Together with reference TRBV7-2 and TRBJ2-5, the CDR3 gives the full variable domain: GAGVSQSPSNKVTEKGKDVELRCDPISGHTALYWYRQSLGQGLEFLIYFQGNSAPDKSGLPSDRFSAERTGGSVSTLTIQRTQQEDSAVYLCASNNGRAETQYFGPGTRLLVL.

This clone was observed a few times. This chain joins TRBV11-2 and TRBJ2-7, with D uncertain. From germline, CDR1 is SGHAT and CDR2 FQNNGV. V was pared by 5 bases and J by 5 bases, with 13 bases between. The CDR3 has 13 amino acids. The CDR3 here is CASSPHRSHEQYF. The CDR3 DNA follows: TGTGCCAGCAGCCCCCATCGATCGCACGAGCAGTACTTC.

The rearrangement joins TRBV19 to TRBJ2-7; either TRBD1 or TRBD2 may fit D (6 bases each). This CDR3 contains 13 residues. The germline V gene encodes CDR1 LNHDA and CDR2 SQIVND (reference sequence). V was shortened by 10 bases and J by 2 bases, with 15 bases between the two germline ends. CDR3 bases: TGTGCCACCACGAGAGGGGGGACCTACGAGCAGTACTTC. Translating it yields CATTRGGTYEQYF.